A selection of T cell receptor beta chains follows, all from one sample in a study of T cell responses to AZD1222 COVID-19 vaccine. Some clones are missing from TCRdb's copy, which holds only in-frame ones; the method was immunoSEQ multiplex PCR. This sample yields fewer than 150,000 clones, of which over 75% are seen a single time; under 9.5% belongs to the top ten. The source was peripheral blood, collected on day 0 of AZD1222 vaccination. The receptors shown here come from an adult in good health. The CDR3 runs from the conserved cysteine through the conserved F or W. D genes are given only for firm matches. Clone size is stated in some rows and not others, as once, few, many or a class when expanded.

J gene | D gene | V gene | clone size | CDR3 DNA | CDR3 protein
TRBJ1-5 | . | TRBV2 | . | TGTGCCAGCGGGAGGGGAGAAGGCAATCAGCCCCAGCATTTT | CASGRGEGNQPQHF
TRBJ1-2 | TRBD1 | TRBV20-1 | . | TGCAGTGCCGACAGGGATGATGGCTACACCTTC | CSADRDDGYTF
TRBJ1-5 | TRBD1 | TRBV6-1 | once | TGTGCCAGCAGTGAGGGAGACAGGGTGGCGGGGCAGCCCCAGCATTTT | CASSEGDRVAGQPQHF
TRBJ1-2 | TRBD1 | TRBV5-6 | . | TGTGCCAGCAGCCCTCCGGGACAGGCATATGGCTACACCTTC | CASSPPGQAYGYTF
TRBJ1-2 | TRBD1 | TRBV5-4 | . | TGTGCCAGCAGCCCCGGACAGGGGTACTATGGCTACACCTTC | CASSPGQGYYGYTF
TRBJ2-7 | TRBD1 | TRBV27 | . | TGTGCCAGCAGCCCCACCCATGGACAGGGGACCTACGAGCAGTACTTC | CASSPTHGQGTYEQYF
TRBJ2-7 | TRBD2 | TRBV10-2 | . | TGCGCCAGCAGTGATTGGGGGGGGGCCTACGAGCAGTACTTC | CASSDWGGAYEQYF
TRBJ1-4 | . | TRBV29-1 | . | TGCAGCGTTGATGGGGGCACTAATGAAAAACTGTTTTTT | CSVDGGTNEKLFF
TRBJ2-7 | . | TRBV5-1 | . | TGCGCCAGCAGCCGAACGGACAGCTCCTACGAGCAGTACTTC | CASSRTDSSYEQYF
TRBJ1-5 | . | TRBV2 | . | TGTGCCAGCAGAGCCCGGACCGGGGGAAATCAGCCCCAGCATTTT | CASRARTGGNQPQHF
TRBJ2-3 | . | TRBV7-8 | few | TGTGCCAGCAGCTTGAATCTAGCGAAGGGAGAGTATACGCAGTATTTT | CASSLNLAKGEYTQYF
TRBJ2-7 | TRBD1 | TRBV12-3/TRBV12-4 | . | TGTGCCAGCAGCCGCCAGACAGGGTTCGGGAACTTC | CASSRQTGFGNF
TRBJ2-2 | . | TRBV5-4 | . | TGTGCCAGCAGCTTGGGACTAGGCACCGGGGAGCTGTTTTTT | CASSLGLGTGELFF
TRBJ1-2 | . | TRBV5-4 | . | TGTGCCAGCAGCTTGGGGCCAAGGGGGGAGGGATATGGCTACACCTTC | CASSLGPRGEGYGYTF
TRBJ1-6 | TRBD1 | TRBV9 | . | TGTGCCAGCAGCGCCACAGGGGGCCCCTATAATTCACCCCTCCACTTT | CASSATGGPYNSPLHF
TRBJ1-6 | . | TRBV19 | . | TGTGCCAGTAGTATTCAGTCAAGGACTCTTCTTAATTCACCCCTCCACTTT | CASSIQSRTLLNSPLHF
TRBJ2-1 | . | TRBV18 | . | TGTGCCAGCTCCGAGGTTGGTGAGCAGTTCTTC | CASSEVGEQFF
TRBJ1-5 | . | TRBV3-1/TRBV3-2 | . | TGTGCCAGCAGCCAAGGTAGGTCTGGCAATCAGCCCCAGCATTTT | CASSQGRSGNQPQHF
TRBJ2-5 | . | TRBV12-3/TRBV12-4 | . | TGTGCCAGCAGGACACAAGAGACCCAGTACTTC | CASRTQETQYF
TRBJ1-4 | . | TRBV7-6 | . | TGTGCCAGCAGCTCGCCCGGGGGGGTTAATGAAAAACTGTTTTTT | CASSSPGGVNEKLFF
TRBJ2-7 | . | TRBV7-2 | . | TGTGCCAGCAGCTTTAGAGGAGGGAGCTACGAGCAGTACTTC | CASSFRGGSYEQYF
TRBJ2-3 | . | TRBV25-1 | . | TGTGCCAGCAGACGAAGATTTGGGGGCACAGATACGCAGTATTTT | CASRRRFGGTDTQYF
TRBJ1-1 | . | TRBV30 | . | TGTGCCTGGAGGGTCGGCTTAACGATGAACACTGAAGCTTTCTTT | CAWRVGLTMNTEAFF
TRBJ1-5 | TRBD1 | TRBV19 | . | TGTGCCAGTAAAACGGCGGGACAGGGAGGAAATCAGCCCCAGCATTTT | CASKTAGQGGNQPQHF
TRBJ1-5 | . | TRBV7-8 | . | TGTGCCAGCAGCTTAGGGTATGTTGGGAGACAGAACGATCAGCCCCAGCATTTT | CASSLGYVGRQNDQPQHF
TRBJ2-3 | . | TRBV7-3 | . | TGTGCCAGCAGCCCCCTGGGGGACGTGGATACGCAGTATTTT | CASSPLGDVDTQYF
TRBJ2-3 | . | TRBV5-1 | . | TGCGCCAGCAGAGGGGGGGAGGCCCCCACAGATACGCAGTATTTT | CASRGGEAPTDTQYF
TRBJ2-7 | . | TRBV28 | . | TGTGCCAGCAGGGAATGGGACTCCGTGGGCTACGAGCAGTACTTC | CASREWDSVGYEQYF
TRBJ2-3 | . | TRBV7-6 | . | TGTGCCAGCAGCTTAGTTCCCCAGCAGACAGATACGCAGTATTTT | CASSLVPQQTDTQYF
TRBJ2-7 | . | TRBV5-4 | once | TGTGCCAGCAGCTTGTCAGGCATAGCTGGGCAGTACTTC | CASSLSGIAGQYF
TRBJ2-2 | TRBD2 | TRBV12-5 | . | TGTGCTAGTGGTTTGGGGACTAGCGGGAGGACGGCCGGGGAGCTGTTTTTT | CASGLGTSGRTAGELFF
TRBJ2-1 | TRBD1 | TRBV18 | . | TGTGCCAGCTCACCGGGGACAGCCTCCTACAATGAGCAGTTCTTC | CASSPGTASYNEQFF
TRBJ2-5 | . | TRBV6-2/TRBV6-3 | . | TGTGCCAGCAGCGAAGGTTACGCGCGGATCCAAGAGACCCAGTACTTC | CASSEGYARIQETQYF
TRBJ2-5 | . | TRBV12-5 | . | TGTGCTAGTGGTTTCTACAGACAAGAGACCCAGTACTTC | CASGFYRQETQYF
TRBJ2-2 | TRBD2 | TRBV7-2 | . | TGTGCCAGCAGCTCACCGGGACTAGCGGGAGCCGGGGAGCTGTTTTTT | CASSSPGLAGAGELFF
TRBJ1-2 | . | TRBV19 | . | TGTGCCGCGAAGGCAGGACCTTCCTATGGCTACACCTTC | CAAKAGPSYGYTF
TRBJ1-2 | . | TRBV13 | . | TGTGCCAGCAGCTTAGGCCTGGGAAACTATGGCTACACCTTC | CASSLGLGNYGYTF
TRBJ1-2 | TRBD1 | TRBV3-1/TRBV3-2 | . | TGTGCCAGCAGCCAAACCCAGGGGGCGAACTATGGCTACACCTTC | CASSQTQGANYGYTF
TRBJ1-2 | . | TRBV6-5 | . | TGTGCCAGCAGGCTACAGAACACCCTTGGGTATGGCTACACCTTC | CASRLQNTLGYGYTF
TRBJ2-7 | . | TRBV29-1 | . | TGCAGCACCTGGACGGGCGAAGAGCAGTACTTC | CSTWTGEEQYF
TRBJ1-4 | TRBD1 | TRBV19 | . | TGTGCCAGTAGGCCAACCGGGACAGGCACTGAAAAACTGTTTTTT | CASRPTGTGTEKLFF
TRBJ1-5 | . | TRBV12-3/TRBV12-4 | . | TGTGCCACCAGTTTGGGGACTCAGCCCCAGCATTTT | CATSLGTQPQHF
TRBJ1-5 | TRBD1 | TRBV6-6 | . | TGTGCCAGCAGTTACACAGGGGGTTTCAATCAGCCCCAGCATTTT | CASSYTGGFNQPQHF
TRBJ1-5 | . | TRBV29-1 | . | TGCAGCGTTACAGACAGCAATCAGCCCCAGCATTTT | CSVTDSNQPQHF
TRBJ1-2 | . | TRBV27 | . | TGTGCCAGCACCGGGGCCGGAGGGGGAGGCTACACCTTC | CASTGAGGGGYTF
TRBJ1-2 | . | TRBV24-1 | . | TGTGCCACCAGTGATAAAGACTATGGCTACACCTTC | CATSDKDYGYTF
TRBJ1-5 | . | TRBV18 | . | TGTGCCAGCTCACCGGGGGAGGATCAGCCCCAGCATTTT | CASSPGEDQPQHF
TRBJ1-1 | . | TRBV9 | . | TGTGCCAGCAGCGTAGATGTCGACAGGCAGAGGACTGAAGCTTTCTTT | CASSVDVDRQRTEAFF
TRBJ1-1 | . | TRBV21-1 | . | TGTGCCAGCAGCGCTCAGATGCCCTTGAACACTGAAGCTTTCTTT | CASSAQMPLNTEAFF
TRBJ2-7 | . | TRBV6-5 | . | TGTGCCAGCAGATCGGACGGCTACGAGCAGTACTTC | CASRSDGYEQYF